Shown below are 21 T cell receptor beta chains from a single sample sequenced in a study of PD-L1 blockade in urothelial cancer. Time point noted: peripheral blood 6 weeks after treatment start. Sequenced by immunoSEQ multiplex PCR; TCRdb stores in-frame clones only, minus some. This table holds around 110,000 clones, 75% to 95% found once. The sequences come from PBMCs, collected around atezolizumab (anti-PD-L1) treatment. The receptors stem from a man between 60 and 70 years old with urothelial cancer.

A word on this clone: This specimen includes other DNA sequences encoding the same CDR3. The chain employs TRBV7-2 and TRBJ1-1; no firm D call. The CDR3 sequence is 13 residues long. V lost 2 bases, J lost 1 base, and 5 bases lay in between. The germline gives CDR1 SGHTA, CDR2 FQGNSA. Here the CDR3 reads CASSLRQNTEAFF. The CDR3 DNA follows: TGTGCCAGCAGCTTACGACAGAACACTGAAGCTTTCTTT.

The chain employs TRBV7-9 and TRBJ2-7; 7 bases match TRBD1. The CDR3 totals 13 residues. J lost 4 bases, V lost 4 bases, and 4 bases had no gene match. The germline V gene has CDR1 SEHNR and CDR2 FQNEAQ (reference sequence). The CDR3 sequence is CASSSRGRYEQYF. The DNA of the CDR3 is TGTGCCAGCAGCTCGAGGGGGCGGTACGAGCAGTACTTC.

This chain connects TRBV5-1 to TRBJ1-1; D possibly corresponds to TRBD1 (6 bases). Germline V gene lookup returns CDR1 SGHRS and CDR2 YFSETQ. The V end lost 4 bases, the J end lost 4 bases, and 11 bases lay between the germline ends. The CDR3 sequence is 13 residues long. The chain's CDR3 is CASSPRGSTEAFF. The CDR3 DNA reads TGCGCCAGCAGCCCGAGGGGGAGCACTGAAGCTTTCTTT.

The gene calls are TRBV11-2 and TRBJ2-5; D gene unclear. Trimming took off 3 bases at V and 4 bases at J, with 9 bases between the two ends. The length of the CDR3 is 13 residues. Germline V gene lookup returns CDR1 SGHAT and CDR2 FQNNGV. In DNA form, the CDR3 reads TGTGCCAGCAGCTTCAGGTCTCGAGAGACCCAGTACTTC. Its translation: CASSFRSRETQYF.

The chain is built from TRBV19 and TRBJ2-1; 12 bases align to TRBD2. Germline V gene lookup returns CDR1 LNHDA and CDR2 SQIVND (reference sequence). The junction had 9 bases not matched to a gene; V was cut back by 9 bases and J by 3 bases. This CDR3 has 16 amino acids. CDR3 in amino acids: CARRLAGEGDYNEQFF. CDR3 coding DNA: TGTGCCAGAAGACTAGCGGGAGAGGGTGACTACAATGAGCAGTTCTTC.

This sequence joins TRBV7-2 and TRBJ2-7; 7 positions match TRBD1. Per germline, CDR1 SGHTA and CDR2 FQGNSA. The CDR3 is 15 amino acids. Trimming at V came to 1 base and at J to 3 bases, leaving 6 bases not matched to a gene. The CDR3 region is CASSLGVTGSYEQYF. The CDR3 region has the DNA TGTGCCAGCAGCTTAGGAGTGACAGGGAGCTACGAGCAGTACTTC. The variable domain in full, with the rest retrieved from reference TRBV7-2 and TRBJ2-7, is GAGVSQSPSNKVTEKGKDVELRCDPISGHTALYWYRQSLGQGLEFLIYFQGNSAPDKSGLPSDRFSAERTGGSVSTLTIQRTQQEDSAVYLCASSLGVTGSYEQYFGPGTRLTVT.

This clone has more than one count but fewer than ten. The chain recombines TRBV4-3 with TRBJ1-6; no definite D call. Germline V gene sequence: CDR1 LGHNA, CDR2 YSLEER. The CDR3 contains 14 residues. V lost 0 bases to trimming and J lost 9 bases, with 9 bases between them. The DNA of the CDR3 is TGCGCCAGCAGCCAAGATTGGGAGAGTTCACCCCTCCACTTT. It specifies CASSQDWESSPLHF.

This chain uses TRBV5-1 with TRBJ2-2; 8 positions match TRBD1. Germline CDR1 reads SGHRS; CDR2 reads YFSETQ. The CDR3 length is 17 residues. V was pared by 1 base and J by 6 bases, with 11 bases of the junction left unmatched. The CDR3 coding sequence is TGCGCCAGCAGCTTGTATGGGCAGGGGGCTATGTCCGGGGAGCTGTTTTTT. It encodes CASSLYGQGAMSGELFF.

This rearrangement joins TRBV7-2 to TRBJ1-1; TRBD1 might be the D (5 bases). The V gene's germline CDR1 is SGHTA and CDR2 FQGNSA. V gave up 5 bases and J gave up 1 base, with 11 bases separating them. The CDR3 has 14 amino acids. The CDR3 here is CASSRTSTNTEAFF. The CDR3, as DNA: TGTGCCAGCAGCCGGACATCTACGAACACTGAAGCTTTCTTT.

The genes are TRBV4-2 and TRBJ2-3; D is possibly TRBD2 (6 bases). The germline V and J ends were trimmed by 3 bases and 6 bases, with 22 bases remaining between them. The CDR3 loop spans 17 amino acids. Germline assignment: CDR1 LGHNA and CDR2 YNFKEQ. The CDR3 reads CASSQETRVREPDTQYF. CDR3 DNA sequence: TGTGCCAGCAGCCAGGAAACCCGGGTCCGGGAGCCGGATACGCAGTATTTT.

This chain joins TRBV15 and TRBJ2-7; tentatively, D is TRBD1 (5 bases). CDR1 LNHNV and CDR2 YYDKDF come from the germline V gene (reference sequence). The CDR3 totals 13 residues. V lost 5 bases and J lost 5, with 13 bases in between. Written as DNA, the CDR3 is TGTGCCACCAGCCTCAGGGTGAGGAACGAGCAGTACTTC. Translation gives CATSLRVRNEQYF.

V usage is TRBV2 and J usage is TRBJ1-1, with a weak D call TRBD1 (6 bases). The germline V gene has CDR1 SNHLY and CDR2 FYNNEI. The CDR3 sequence is 14 residues long. The germline V and J ends were trimmed by 6 bases and 0 bases, with 11 bases remaining between them. CDR3 amino acids: CASSSGALNTEAFF. DNA for the CDR3: TGTGCCAGCAGCTCAGGGGCACTGAACACTGAAGCTTTCTTT.

The V and J genes are TRBV18 and TRBJ1-5; TRBD1 might be the D (5 bases). Germline values: CDR1 KGHSH, CDR2 LQKENI. The V and J ends lost 4 bases and 4 bases respectively, with 17 bases between them. This CDR3 has 16 residues. This CDR3 is CASSLGGGGTNQPQHF. CDR3 nucleotides: TGTGCCAGCTCACTTGGTGGGGGGGGAACGAATCAGCCCCAGCATTTT.

The rearrangement uses TRBV2 and TRBJ2-5, with TRBD2 matching over 11 bases. V shed 2 bases, J shed 5 bases, and the junction held 7 bases outside the gene matches. From germline, CDR1 is SNHLY and CDR2 FYNNEI. The CDR3 sequence is 16 residues long. The DNA for the CDR3 is TGTGCCAGCAGTGAATTCCTAGCGGGGGGTGGGGAGACCCAGTACTTC. It is translated as CASSEFLAGGGETQYF.

The chain has TRBV9 and TRBJ2-1; TRBD2 is a possible D gene (6 bases). Trimming took off 8 bases at V and 5 bases at J, with 29 bases between the two ends. The CDR3 is 18 residues long. Germline CDR1 is SGDLS and CDR2 is YYNGEE. CDR3: CARQSNSGSNWDHNEQFF. The CDR3 coding sequence is TGTGCCAGGCAGAGTAATAGCGGATCCAATTGGGATCACAATGAGCAGTTCTTC.

This chain connects TRBV18 to TRBJ2-7, with D maybe TRBD1 (6 bases). Germline CDR1 and CDR2: KGHSH and LQKENI. The CDR3 loop spans 13 amino acids. Trimming removed 3 bases from V and 5 bases from J, with 11 bases in between. In DNA, the CDR3 is TGTGCCAGCTCACCGGACAGAAGCCACGAGCAGTACTTC. Its protein product is CASSPDRSHEQYF.

The gene calls are TRBV4-2 and TRBJ2-5; 12 bases are shared with TRBD2. Germline V gene sequence: CDR1 LGHNA, CDR2 YNFKEQ. With V trimmed by 5 bases and J by 3 bases, 13 bases remained unmatched. The CDR3 runs 18 residues. CDR3 loop: CASSLKLAGGVTEETQYF. DNA for the CDR3: TGTGCCAGCAGCTTGAAGCTAGCGGGGGGGGTAACCGAAGAGACCCAGTACTTC.

The count of this clone is one. The chain combines TRBV18 with TRBJ1-5; the D is unclear. The CDR3 is 13 amino acids. The germline CDR1 and CDR2 sequences are KGHSH and LQKENI. Trimming left V 3 bases short and J 3 bases short, with 6 bases between. The CDR3 bases are TGTGCCAGCTCACCTGGCCACAATCAGCCCCAGCATTTT. This codes for CASSPGHNQPQHF.

The V call is TRBV29-1, the J call TRBJ2-5; D unresolved. The CDR3 length is 13 residues. V was clipped by 0 bases and J by 1 base, with 6 bases between them. In germline, CDR1 is SQVTM, CDR2 ANQGSEA. CDR3 sequence (DNA): TGCAGCGTTGAAGACCACTTCCAAGAGACCCAGTACTTC. Its translation: CSVEDHFQETQYF.

This chain uses TRBV4-3 with TRBJ2-2, with TRBD2 matching 7 bases. The CDR3 runs to 15 residues. Per the germline V gene, CDR1 is LGHNA and CDR2 is YSLEER. V gave up 3 bases and J gave up 0 bases; unmatched junction bases: 1. CDR3 nucleotides: TGCGCCAGCAGCCACGGACTAGCGAACACCGGGGAGCTGTTTTTT. Its protein is CASSHGLANTGELFF.

V gene TRBV15 combines with J gene TRBJ2-2; 13 bases fit TRBD2. There are 17 residues in the CDR3. The germline CDR1 and CDR2 sequences are LNHNV and YYDKDF (reference sequence). Unmatched junction bases numbered 7, after V lost 5 bases and J lost 4 bases. CDR3: CATSEGLAGAFTGELFF. The CDR3 region has the DNA TGTGCCACCAGCGAAGGACTAGCGGGGGCTTTCACCGGGGAGCTGTTTTTT.